Listed below are T cell receptor beta chains from one sample, sequenced in a study of blood T cell repertoires in COVID-19. The repertoire was sequenced with immunoSEQ multiplex PCR; TCRdb's copy has only in-frame clones and lacks some. The table shows some 270,000 clones, with nearly 90% occurring only once. The sample consisted of peripheral blood. These receptors were collected from a woman in her thirties or forties who had recovered from COVID-19. Each CDR3 is given with its conserved first and last residue. Fields, in order: J gene, clone size, D gene, V gene, CDR3 DNA, CDR3 protein. D genes are given only for firm matches. Not every row has a clone size; where given, it reads once, few, many or a size class.

>TRBJ2-3|.|TRBD2|TRBV6-5
TGTGCCAGCAGCCGCGGGGGGGCCAATACAGATACGCAGTATTTT
CASSRGGANTDTQYF
>TRBJ2-5|.|TRBD2|TRBV2
TGTGCCAGCACAGAGGAGCTAGCGGGGGGGCAGGAGACCCAGTACTTC
CASTEELAGGQETQYF
>TRBJ1-1|.|.|TRBV2
TGTGCCAGCAGTGAAGCGCATAACAGTGTTTCTGAAGCTTTCTTT
CASSEAHNSVSEAFF
>TRBJ2-1|.|TRBD1|TRBV6-4
TGTGCCAGCAGTGACTCCGGGACAGCGAAAAGCGATGAGCAGTTCTTC
CASSDSGTAKSDEQFF
>TRBJ1-1|.|.|TRBV3-1/TRBV3-2
TGTGCCAGCACTGATGAGGGGAACACTGAAGCTTTCTTT
CASTDEGNTEAFF
>TRBJ1-2|.|.|TRBV13
TGTGCCAGCAGCCAAGGGGGAACTAACTATGGCTACACCTTC
CASSQGGTNYGYTF
>TRBJ2-3|.|TRBD2|TRBV9
TGTGCCAGCAGCGTAAGCCCAGCGGGGGCAGATACGCAGTATTTT
CASSVSPAGADTQYF
>TRBJ1-2|.|.|TRBV28
TGTGCCAGCAGTGTCCTTAACAGGGTTCAAGGCTACACCTTC
CASSVLNRVQGYTF
>TRBJ2-3|.|.|TRBV29-1
TGCAGCTTCCCCCCCGGGGGTCTTGGCACAGATACGCAGTATTTT
CSFPPGGLGTDTQYF
>TRBJ2-3|.|.|TRBV28
TGTGCCAGCTCCTCGGGGGGCCAGGGCACAGATACGCAGTATTTT
CASSSGGQGTDTQYF
>TRBJ2-2|.|.|TRBV2
TGTGCCAGCAGCTTCGTTAGCGGAACCACCGGGGAGCTGTTTTTT
CASSFVSGTTGELFF
>TRBJ2-3|.|.|TRBV1
TGCACCAGCAGCCAAGATCCGCTAGCGGGAGTGGGAGATACGCAGTATTTT
CTSSQDPLAGVGDTQYF
>TRBJ2-2|.|.|TRBV19
TGTGCCAGTAGTAGGGAGGCGGCTTCGAACACCGGGGAGCTGTTTTTT
CASSREAASNTGELFF
>TRBJ2-3|.|.|TRBV5-1
TGCGCCAGCAATAGGGGTCGGGCAGATACGCAGTATTTT
CASNRGRADTQYF
>TRBJ2-1|.|TRBD2|TRBV7-2
TGTGCCAGCAGCTTAGGTGTTAGCGGGATATTTCATGAGCAGTTCTTC
CASSLGVSGIFHEQFF
>TRBJ2-3|.|.|TRBV11-2
TGTGCCAGCAGCTCACGGACTCGGAGAGTTAGCACAGATACGCAGTATTTT
CASSSRTRRVSTDTQYF
>TRBJ2-1|.|TRBD1|TRBV14
TGTGCCAGCAGCCAAGATTATGGGACAGGCTCCTACAATGAGCAGTTCTTC
CASSQDYGTGSYNEQFF
>TRBJ1-1|.|.|TRBV4-2
TGTGCCAGCAGCCAAGATGGCCTTAGGAGGGGCGACACTGAAGCTTTCTTT
CASSQDGLRRGDTEAFF
>TRBJ2-2|.|.|TRBV7-8
TGTGCCAGCAGCTCCAGCAGGGTGAGGACCGGGGAGCTGTTTTTT
CASSSSRVRTGELFF
>TRBJ2-1|once|TRBD2|TRBV11-3
TGTGCCAGCAGCTTAGTCTTAGCGGGAGTACACAATGAGCAGTTCTTC
CASSLVLAGVHNEQFF
>TRBJ2-3|.|.|TRBV29-1
TGCAGCGTTGAAGGGTCGGGAAACCCCACAGATACGCAGTATTTT
CSVEGSGNPTDTQYF
>TRBJ2-1|.|TRBD2|TRBV18
TGTGCCAGCTCACCGGGACTAGCGGGAGTAGGGGTTTACAATGAGCAGTTCTTC
CASSPGLAGVGVYNEQFF
>TRBJ2-5|few|TRBD2|TRBV5-1
TGCGCCAGCAGCTTGTCTAGCGGTGCTGGAGAGACCCAGTACTTC
CASSLSSGAGETQYF
>TRBJ2-5|.|.|TRBV10-3
TGTGCCATCAGTGGAGGGACTGGGGAGACCCAGTACTTC
CAISGGTGETQYF
>TRBJ2-1|.|.|TRBV30
TGTGCCTGGAGGAAACGGGGAGGCTCCTACAATGAGCAGTTCTTC
CAWRKRGGSYNEQFF
>TRBJ2-3|.|TRBD2|TRBV6-5
TGTGCCAGCAGCAGGACTAGCGGGGGAGGAGATACGCAGTATTTT
CASSRTSGGGDTQYF
>TRBJ2-2|.|TRBD1|TRBV3-1/TRBV3-2
TGTGCCAGCAGCCAGGGACAGGGAAACACCGGGGAGCTGTTTTTT
CASSQGQGNTGELFF
>TRBJ2-7|.|TRBD2|TRBV15
TGTGCCACCAGCAGAGATCTAGCGGGGGGGCATGAGCAGTACTTC
CATSRDLAGGHEQYF
>TRBJ2-1|.|.|TRBV16
TGTGCCAGCAGCCACGGACTTTACAATGAGCAGTTCTTC
CASSHGLYNEQFF
>TRBJ2-2|.|.|TRBV12-3/TRBV12-4
TGTGCCAGCAGTTTCAAGAACACCGGGGAGCTGTTTTTT
CASSFKNTGELFF
>TRBJ2-2|.|.|TRBV21-1
TGTGCCAGCAGCAAATGGTCCCAGGGCCATAACACCGGGGAGCTGTTTTTT
CASSKWSQGHNTGELFF
>TRBJ2-7|.|TRBD1|TRBV7-9
TGTGCCAGCAGGGAAAGGACAGGGATGAACGAGCAGTACTTC
CASRERTGMNEQYF
>TRBJ2-7|.|.|TRBV28
TGTGCCAGCGTTGGGGCAGGGGACACCTTATACGAGCAGTACTTC
CASVGAGDTLYEQYF
>TRBJ2-1|.|TRBD2|TRBV13
TGTGCCAGCAGCTTAGGCCGCGGGACTAGCGGGATCCCCCTTTCTTACAATGAGCAGTTCTTC
CASSLGRGTSGIPLSYNEQFF
>TRBJ2-3|.|TRBD1|TRBV18
TGTGCCAGCTCCCCGGACAGGGCCACAGATACGCAGTATTTT
CASSPDRATDTQYF
>TRBJ2-2|once|.|TRBV7-2
TGTGCCAGCAGCCACAGAATTTGGGTCACCGGGGAGCTGTTTTTT
CASSHRIWVTGELFF
>TRBJ2-3|.|TRBD2|TRBV7-7
TGTGCCAGCAGCCCGACTAGCGGGGGGGCGGCAGATACGCAGTATTTT
CASSPTSGGAADTQYF
>TRBJ2-5|.|.|TRBV14
TGTGCCAGCAGCCAAGAAACTAGGGTTGGAGAGACCCAGTACTTC
CASSQETRVGETQYF
>TRBJ2-1|.|TRBD2|TRBV7-2
TGTGCCAGCAGTTATGGGGCGCTTATGCCCCGGGGGGACAATGAGCAGTTCTTC
CASSYGALMPRGDNEQFF
>TRBJ1-4|.|TRBD1|TRBV3-1/TRBV3-2
TGTGCCAGCAGCCAAGTCTGGGGACAGGGAAGTGAAAAACTGTTTTTT
CASSQVWGQGSEKLFF
>TRBJ1-3|.|TRBD1|TRBV2
TGTGCCAGCAGTGGGACAGGGACGCTCTCTGGAAACACCATATATTTT
CASSGTGTLSGNTIYF
>TRBJ2-1|.|TRBD1|TRBV5-1
TGCGCCAGCAGCCAGACAGGGCCATACAATGAGCAGTTCTTC
CASSQTGPYNEQFF
>TRBJ2-7|.|.|TRBV5-5
TGTGCCAGCAGCTCACGATTCGGCGAGCAGTACTTC
CASSSRFGEQYF
>TRBJ1-2|.|.|TRBV18
TGTGCCAGCTCACCCCTCTGGGAGAGACCAGATGGCTACACCTTC
CASSPLWERPDGYTF
>TRBJ2-2|.|TRBD1|TRBV3-1/TRBV3-2
TGTGCCAGCAGCCAAGAGGACAGGGCAACGACCGGGGAGCTGTTTTTT
CASSQEDRATTGELFF
>TRBJ1-2|once|TRBD1|TRBV5-4
TGTGCCAGCAGCCGGGGGACAGACTATGGCTACACCTTC
CASSRGTDYGYTF
>TRBJ1-3|.|.|TRBV15
TGTGCCACCAGCAGAGATCGGGGGGAAGGAGGAAACACCATATATTTT
CATSRDRGEGGNTIYF
>TRBJ2-5|.|.|TRBV3-1/TRBV3-2
TGTGCCAGCAGCCAGACTACCGCGGAGACCCAGTACTTC
CASSQTTAETQYF
>TRBJ1-2|once|.|TRBV29-1
TGCAGCGTTGAGGGCAGGGAGGACTATGGCTACACCTTC
CSVEGREDYGYTF